Below are 18 T cell receptor beta chains sequenced from a single sample in a study of blood T cell repertoires in COVID-19. Libraries were prepared by immunoSEQ multiplex PCR; TCRdb keeps only in-frame clonotypes and omits some of them. The table lists 270,000 or so clones, more than 75% of them singletons. Sequenced material: peripheral blood. The receptor set was obtained from a man aged 35-49 years with active or convalescent COVID-19.

This sequence joins TRBV27 and TRBJ2-6, with a weak D call TRBD1 (5 bases). V shed 4 bases and J shed 1 base, with 11 bases lying between them. CDR1 is MNHEY, CDR2 SMNVEV, per germline (reference sequence). This CDR3 has 16 amino acids. In DNA, the CDR3 is TGTGCCAGCAGTTCCCCGACAGCTTCTGGGGCCAACGTCCTGACTTTC. It yields the protein CASSSPTASGANVLTF.

This clone was recorded only once. The V and J genes are TRBV29-1 and TRBJ2-1; 10 positions match TRBD2. V shed 3 bases, J shed 7 bases, and the junction held 3 bases outside the gene matches. The CDR3 contains 13 residues. The germline V gene has CDR1 SQVTM and CDR2 ANQGSEA. DNA of the CDR3: TGCAGCGTTGAGGTAGCGGGGGGAAATGAGCAGTTCTTC. Protein: CSVEVAGGNEQFF.

The chain couples TRBV6-1 to TRBJ1-6; no reliable D call. Germline loops: CDR1 MNHNS, CDR2 SASEGT. The CDR3 has 13 amino acids. V dropped 3 bases and J dropped 8 bases, with 8 bases sitting between them. CDR3 residues: CASSDTGYSPLHF. DNA for the CDR3: TGTGCCAGCAGTGATACCGGTTATTCACCCCTCCACTTT.

This clone was seen just once. The rearrangement links TRBV19 to TRBJ2-7; TRBD1 aligns across 9 bases. CDR3 length: 15 residues. Trimming removed 1 base from V and 5 bases from J; junction bases left unmatched: 6. In germline, CDR1 is LNHDA, CDR2 SQIVND (reference sequence). This CDR3 reads CASSIVGTGLNEQYF. CDR3 coding DNA: TGTGCCAGTAGTATAGTGGGGACAGGGCTCAACGAGCAGTACTTC.

CDR3 sequence (DNA): TGTGCCTGGAGTGTACTACGGAGGGGCTCCTACGAGCAGTACTTC. This gives the protein CAWSVLRRGSYEQYF. The chain has TRBV30 and TRBJ2-7; TRBD2 is a possible D gene (6 bases). Trimming stripped 0 bases from V and 0 bases from J, with 12 bases between. Germline CDR1 reads GTSNPN; CDR2 reads SVGIG (reference sequence). The CDR3 contains 15 residues.

The chain has TRBV6-1 and TRBJ2-7; 7 bases line up with TRBD1. The CDR3 is 14 residues long. The V gene's germline CDR1 is MNHNS and CDR2 SASEGT. The V gene end was trimmed by 3 bases and the J gene end by 3 bases; junction bases not matched to a gene: 5. The CDR3 region is CASSDRDSLYEQYF. CDR3 nucleotide sequence: TGTGCCAGCAGTGACCGGGACAGTCTCTACGAGCAGTACTTC.

This chain's CDR3 is CASSPRQPGFEQYF. DNA for the CDR3: TGTGCCAGCAGCCCCAGGCAGCCGGGGTTCGAGCAGTACTTC. The genes are TRBV6-5 and TRBJ2-7; D might be TRBD2 (5 bases). Germline V lookup: CDR1 MNHEY, CDR2 SVGAGI. V lost 6 bases to trimming and J lost 6 bases, with 18 bases between them. The length of the CDR3 is 14 residues.

J is TRBJ1-2 and V is TRBV25-1; no firm D call. Trimming took off 1 base at V and 4 bases at J, with 10 bases between the two ends. Germline assignment: CDR1 MGHDK and CDR2 SYGVNS. This CDR3 has 14 amino acids. As DNA, the CDR3 is TGTGCCAGCAGTGAATCGAGGATCGGCTATGGCTACACCTTC. Protein product: CASSESRIGYGYTF.

The genes are TRBV24-1 and TRBJ2-1; 8 bases map to TRBD1. Germline CDR1 and CDR2: KGHDR and SFDVKD. The CDR3 is 14 amino acids. V dropped 1 base and J dropped 9; count of bases not matched to a gene: 4. CDR3 residues: CATSDLGRGLEQFF. The DNA for the CDR3 is TGTGCCACCAGTGATTTAGGCAGGGGGCTTGAGCAGTTCTTC.

The chain has TRBV5-1 and TRBJ2-1; 12 positions agree with TRBD2. CDR3 length equals 15 residues. CDR1 and CDR2 (germline): SGHRS, YFSETQ. J lost 4 bases, V lost 4 bases, and 3 bases had no gene match. CDR3 sequence reads: CASSMTSGGYNEQFF. For the CDR3, the DNA is TGCGCCAGCAGCATGACTAGCGGGGGTTACAATGAGCAGTTCTTC.

As concerns this clone: Within the sample, other DNA sequences also encode this same CDR3. V is TRBV5-1 and J is TRBJ2-3; tentative D call: TRBD1 (6 bases). V was trimmed by 4 bases and J by 2 bases, leaving 11 bases between them. Germline V gene data show CDR1 as SGHRS and CDR2 as YFSETQ. The CDR3 contains 14 residues. CDR3 amino acids: CASSPGQDTDTQYF. The CDR3 bases are TGCGCCAGCAGCCCGGGACAAGACACAGATACGCAGTATTTT.

The chain recombines TRBV15 with TRBJ2-3; TRBD1 is a possible D gene (6 bases). Germline V gives CDR1 LNHNV, CDR2 YYDKDF (reference sequence). Trimming took off 0 bases at V and 0 bases at J, with 7 bases between the two ends. The length of the CDR3 is 15 residues. The CDR3 sequence is CATSREGQSTDTQYF. The CDR3 DNA sequence: TGTGCCACCAGCAGAGAAGGACAGAGCACAGATACGCAGTATTTT.

This clone came up once. The V and J genes are TRBV24-1 and TRBJ2-7, with TRBD2 matching 8 bases. Trimming cost V 0 bases and J 6 bases; bases outside gene matches: 6. Germline CDR1 and CDR2: KGHDR and SFDVKD. The CDR3 has 15 residues. Here the CDR3 reads CATSDLRAGAGEQYF. Here the CDR3 DNA reads TGTGCCACCAGTGATTTGCGAGCGGGAGCGGGCGAGCAGTACTTC.

This clone was found a few times. The chain employs TRBV7-9 and TRBJ1-2; D not certain. Trimming left V 5 bases short and J 4 bases short, with 17 bases between. Germline CDR1 is SEHNR and CDR2 is FQNEAQ (reference sequence). This CDR3 has 15 amino acids. The CDR3 region has the DNA TGTGCCAGCAGCGCCACAGAGACCCCAGGCTATGGCTACACCTTC. Its protein is CASSATETPGYGYTF.

The chain has TRBV4-1 and TRBJ1-4; D is possibly TRBD1 (5 bases). Germline loops: CDR1 MGHRA, CDR2 YSYEKL. This CDR3 comprises 15 residues. The V gene lost 0 bases and the J gene lost 8 bases, with 13 bases spanning the gap. The DNA for the CDR3 is TGCGCCAGCAGCCAAGACGACTCCAGGGCGGAAAAACTGTTTTTT. Translated: CASSQDDSRAEKLFF.

The chain couples TRBV5-6 to TRBJ1-4, with D uncertain. This CDR3 contains 14 residues. Trimming took 4 bases from V and 0 from J, leaving 7 bases between them. CDR1 is SGHDT, CDR2 YYEEEE, per germline. CDR3 in amino acids: CASSLLSTNEKLFF. The CDR3 bases are TGTGCCAGCAGCCTCCTTTCAACTAATGAAAAACTGTTTTTT.

The chain carries TRBV6-5 and TRBJ2-3; D unresolved. V was cut by 2 bases and J by 6 bases, with 9 bases left in between. Germline V gene lookup returns CDR1 MNHEY and CDR2 SVGAGI. This CDR3 contains 13 residues. The CDR3 DNA is TGTGCCAGCAGTTACATTGCAGGCGATACGCAGTATTTT. Translated: CASSYIAGDTQYF.

This sequence joins TRBV5-4 and TRBJ1-2; 7 nucleotides align to TRBD1. The CDR3 covers 15 residues. Germline V gives CDR1 SGHNT, CDR2 YYREEE (reference sequence). V shed 4 bases, J shed 7 bases, and the junction held 13 bases outside the gene matches. CDR3 protein: CASSPKTDRAIGYTF. The DNA for the CDR3 is TGTGCCAGCAGCCCTAAGACCGACAGGGCGATTGGCTACACCTTC.